Below, 5 T cell receptor beta chains from the same sample are listed, as sequenced in a study of blood T cell repertoires in COVID-19. Assay: immunoSEQ multiplex PCR; the TCRdb copy retains only in-frame clones and omits some. The table has tens of thousands of clones, 85% seen once. The source material was peripheral blood. These receptors were taken from a man older than 75 with acute or convalescent COVID-19.

This chain links TRBV3-1 (or the pseudogene TRBV3-2) with TRBJ2-2; 7 bases agree with TRBD1. V was clipped by 2 bases and J by 6 bases; unmatched bases: 6. CDR1 is LGHDT and CDR2 is YNNKEL in the germline V gene (reference sequence). This CDR3 comprises 15 residues. The CDR3 bases are TGTGCCAGCAGCCAACAGCCTACAGGGGCCGGGGAGCTGTTTTTT. This encodes CASSQQPTGAGELFF.

This clone was counted between two and nine times. This chain links TRBV27 with TRBJ1-6; D might be TRBD1 (6 bases). This CDR3 has 14 amino acids. V was pared by 6 bases and J by 1 base, with 7 bases between. CDR1 is MNHEY, CDR2 SMNVEV, per germline (reference sequence). CDR3 in amino acids: CASRQGSYNSPLHF. The DNA of the CDR3 is TGTGCCAGCAGGCAGGGGTCCTATAATTCACCCCTCCACTTT.

This chain joins TRBV2 and TRBJ1-5, with 8 bases identical to TRBD1. Germline V gene sequence: CDR1 SNHLY, CDR2 FYNNEI. J was trimmed by 6 bases and V by 3 bases; bases with no gene match: 4. The CDR3 totals 14 residues. CDR3 amino acids: CASSDDRGGQPQHF. The CDR3 coding sequence is TGTGCCAGCAGTGACGACAGGGGAGGTCAGCCCCAGCATTTT.

This chain links TRBV28 with TRBJ2-5, with TRBD2 as a possible D gene (6 bases). The V end was cut by 5 bases, the J end by 5 bases, with 18 bases between. Germline CDR1 MDHEN, CDR2 SYDVKM. The CDR3 consists of 15 residues. CDR3 coding DNA: TGTGCCAGCAGTCAGACTAGTGGGGTCTGGGAGACCCAGTACTTC. This codes for CASSQTSGVWETQYF.

This rearrangement joins TRBV11-3 to TRBJ1-6, with D possibly being TRBD1 (5 bases). V was clipped by 7 bases and J by 6 bases, with 13 bases between them. This CDR3 has 14 residues. Germline values: CDR1 SGHNT, CDR2 YENEEA. The chain's CDR3 is CASTSGRGNSPLHF. The DNA for the CDR3 is TGTGCCAGCACCTCGGGGAGGGGTAATTCACCCCTCCACTTT.